This is a list of T cell receptor beta chains from one sample in a study of cytomegalovirus exposure and HLA in healthy donors. Generated by immunoSEQ multiplex PCR, the TCRdb table keeps only in-frame clones and is missing some. The table has roughly 76,000 clones, just over 85% seen once. Source material: PBMCs. The receptors shown here come from a woman in her twenties or thirties in good health and CMV-seronegative. Both conserved end residues are part of each CDR3. D genes are given only for firm matches. For some rows the clone size is stated as once, few or many, or as a class when expanded; others skip it.

J,length,size,D,V,CDR3,DNA
TRBJ1-2,14,NA,NA,TRBV10-1,CASSESRQGQGYTF,TGCGCCAGCAGTGAGAGTCGTCAGGGGCAAGGCTACACCTTC
TRBJ2-5,14,NA,NA,TRBV7-8,CAPQAVGGLETQYF,TGTGCCCCCCAAGCGGTGGGGGGGCTGGAGACCCAGTACTTC
TRBJ2-3,16,NA,NA,TRBV28,CASSLYQGISTDTQYF,TGTGCCAGCAGTTTATATCAGGGGATAAGCACAGATACGCAGTATTTT
TRBJ2-7,13,NA,NA,TRBV10-2,CASNSGRGWEQYF,TGCGCCTCGAATAGCGGAAGGGGCTGGGAGCAGTACTTC
TRBJ1-5,15,once,NA,TRBV28,CASSLLPGQGQPQHF,TGTGCCAGCAGTTTACTACCGGGACAAGGTCAGCCCCAGCATTTT
TRBJ2-7,15,NA,NA,TRBV2,CASSPSPGNRYEQYF,TGTGCCAGCAGTCCCTCCCCGGGGAACCGATACGAGCAGTACTTC
TRBJ1-1,15,NA,NA,TRBV6-1,CASSDTDTQNTEAFF,TGTGCCAGCAGTGATACAGATACTCAGAACACTGAAGCTTTCTTT
TRBJ2-7,12,NA,NA,TRBV7-8,CASSLQNYEQYF,TGTGCCAGCAGCTTACAGAACTACGAGCAGTACTTC
TRBJ2-1,12,NA,TRBD2,TRBV30,CAWERGKNEQFF,TGTGCCTGGGAGCGGGGAAAGAATGAGCAGTTCTTC
TRBJ1-1,15,once,NA,TRBV19,CASSITFQGLAEAFF,TGTGCCAGTAGTATCACTTTTCAGGGTCTGGCTGAAGCTTTCTTT
TRBJ2-7,12,few,TRBD2,TRBV10-3,CAIGTSSNEQYF,TGTGCCATTGGGACTAGCAGCAACGAGCAGTACTTC
TRBJ2-2,14,NA,NA,TRBV7-9,CSSSFRRDTGELFF,TGTTCCAGCAGCTTTCGGAGGGACACCGGGGAGCTGTTTTTT
TRBJ2-7,14,NA,TRBD1,TRBV2,CASSESGGAYEQYF,TGTGCCAGCAGTGAGTCAGGGGGCGCCTACGAGCAGTACTTC
TRBJ1-4,14,few,NA,TRBV6-5,CASSYSGGREKLFF,TGTGCCAGCAGTTACTCGGGGGGGCGTGAAAAACTGTTTTTT
TRBJ2-5,15,NA,NA,TRBV5-1,CASSLAYGIQETQYF,TGCGCCAGCAGCTTGGCCTACGGGATCCAAGAGACCCAGTACTTC
TRBJ2-7,13,NA,NA,TRBV11-2,CASSSGVTYEQYF,TGTGCCAGCAGCTCAGGGGTTACCTACGAGCAGTACTTC
TRBJ2-1,15,NA,TRBD2,TRBV29-1,CSVPTWVAGYNEQFF,TGCAGCGTGCCGACCTGGGTAGCGGGGTACAATGAGCAGTTCTTC
TRBJ1-1,15,NA,NA,TRBV28,CASSSPTGPNTEAFF,TGTGCCAGCAGTTCGCCGACAGGTCCGAACACTGAAGCTTTCTTT
TRBJ2-7,15,NA,NA,TRBV7-9,CASSSNLGGTYEQYF,TGTGCCAGCAGCTCCAACCTCGGAGGAACCTACGAGCAGTACTTC
TRBJ2-1,13,NA,NA,TRBV7-2,CASSLNWGDEQFF,TGTGCCAGCAGCTTAAATTGGGGGGATGAGCAGTTCTTC
TRBJ2-1,17,NA,TRBD2,TRBV5-1,CASTSTGEREGHDEQFF,TGCGCCAGCACCTCGACGGGCGAACGGGAGGGCCACGATGAGCAGTTCTTC
TRBJ2-7,14,NA,NA,TRBV19,CASSIGRGAYEQYF,TGTGCCAGTAGTATCGGGAGAGGGGCCTACGAGCAGTACTTC
TRBJ2-3,13,NA,NA,TRBV27,CASSRTGTDTQYF,TGTGCCAGCAGCCGGACTGGCACAGATACGCAGTATTTT
TRBJ1-1,14,few,NA,TRBV11-3,CASSSSKGYTEAFF,TGTGCCAGCAGCTCATCAAAGGGGTACACTGAAGCTTTCTTT
TRBJ2-7,16,NA,TRBD2,TRBV9,CASSVEGAGRAYEQYF,TGTGCCAGCAGCGTGGAGGGAGCAGGGAGGGCGTACGAGCAGTACTTC
TRBJ2-3,16,few,TRBD1,TRBV5-1,CASSEGTGEGQDTQYF,TGCGCCAGCAGCGAGGGGACAGGGGAAGGGCAAGATACGCAGTATTTT
TRBJ2-5,12,few,NA,TRBV6-1,CASSINQETQYF,TGTGCCAGCAGTATCAACCAAGAGACCCAGTACTTC
TRBJ2-7,15,NA,NA,TRBV4-1,CASSQGYSESYEQYF,TGCGCCAGCAGCCAAGGGTACTCCGAATCCTACGAGCAGTACTTC
TRBJ2-7,16,NA,TRBD1,TRBV15,CATSRDRGRTGDEQYF,TGTGCCACCAGCAGAGATAGGGGTCGGACAGGGGACGAGCAGTACTTC
TRBJ1-5,17,NA,TRBD1,TRBV15,CATREGQGTYSNQPQHF,TGTGCCACCAGGGAGGGACAGGGAACATATAGCAATCAGCCCCAGCATTTT
TRBJ1-4,16,NA,TRBD1,TRBV7-8,CASSSTGGGTNEKLFF,TGTGCCAGCAGCTCGACAGGGGGCGGAACTAATGAAAAACTGTTTTTT
TRBJ2-5,13,once,NA,TRBV11-3,CASSPGGQETQYF,TGTGCCAGCAGCCCAGGGGGGCAAGAGACCCAGTACTTC
TRBJ2-3,15,NA,TRBD2,TRBV5-1,CASSFGLAGTDTQYF,TGCGCCAGCAGCTTTGGGCTAGCGGGAACAGATACGCAGTATTTT
TRBJ1-1,17,NA,NA,TRBV19,CASSKGMDSLMNTEAFF,TGTGCCAGTAGTAAGGGGATGGACAGCTTAATGAACACTGAAGCTTTCTTT